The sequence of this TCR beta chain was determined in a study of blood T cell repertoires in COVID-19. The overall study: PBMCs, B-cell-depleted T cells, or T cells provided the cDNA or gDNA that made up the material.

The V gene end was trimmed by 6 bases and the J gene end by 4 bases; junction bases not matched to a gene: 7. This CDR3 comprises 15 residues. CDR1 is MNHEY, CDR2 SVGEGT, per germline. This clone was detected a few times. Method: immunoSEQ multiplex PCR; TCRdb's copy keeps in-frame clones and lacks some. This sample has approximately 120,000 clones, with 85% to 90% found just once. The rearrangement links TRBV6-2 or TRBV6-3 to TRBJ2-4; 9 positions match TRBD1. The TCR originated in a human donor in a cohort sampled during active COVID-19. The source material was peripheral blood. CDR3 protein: CASSLPGTGKNIQYF. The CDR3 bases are TGTGCCAGCAGCCTTCCCGGGACAGGGAAAAACATTCAGTACTTC.